These T cell receptor beta chains were read from a single sample in a study of blood T cell repertoires in COVID-19. TCRdb's table, derived via immunoSEQ multiplex PCR, lists solely in-frame clones and lacks some. Among around 280,000 clones listed, about 83% were seen once. Sequenced: PBMCs or T cells enriched from blood (not recorded which). The source of these receptors is a woman in her thirties or forties who had recovered from COVID-19. Both conserved end residues are trimmed from each CDR3. Clone size, where shown, is once, few, many, or a class for clones that have expanded.

size | V | CDR3
. | TRBV28 | ASSYGTGTEKLF
. | TRBV27 | ASSSRGLGGETQY
once | TRBV6-1 | ASSEYAGGGETQY
. | TRBV7-2 | ASSSRDRGSDYGYT
many | TRBV5-1 | ANPGHGYT
. | TRBV7-6 | ASSLSGYQPQH
once | TRBV2 | ASSLDMNTEAF
. | TRBV27 | ASRGLAGGQETQY
. | TRBV10-3 | AISESNKAGGNTGELF
. | TRBV9 | ASSVQGASQETQY
. | TRBV9 | ASSETVLNEKLF
. | TRBV14 | ASSQDWTSGTPEY
. | TRBV7-2 | ASSLVRATYNEQF
. | TRBV27 | AVNTVTSGSNEQF
. | TRBV18 | ASSPTPGQGENIQY
. | TRBV28 | ASRLGTGAYEQY
. | TRBV11-2 | AILRGAGYT
. | TRBV7-2 | ASQSGELGSYEQY
few | TRBV20-1 | RAGSGEGYT
few | TRBV4-1 | ASSQDDRGQETQY
. | TRBV18 | ASSPRSSGNHNEQF
. | TRBV2 | ASSEGQQETQY
. | TRBV28 | ASTLGQGSYGYT
. | TRBV29-1 | SVSPGTLGSLYGYT
. | TRBV7-9 | ASSLVWHTDTQY